This passage covers 28 T cell receptor beta chains from one sample sequenced in a study of identical twins. TCRdb reprocessed the 5' RACE reads with MiXCR, giving one entry per CDR3 protein. The data hold 500,000 to 550,000 distinct CDR3 sequences, with about 20% observed a single time. These data also featured in a second study, about T cells expressing NK-cell markers.

Sample: CD4+ T cells sorted from blood. These receptors were obtained from a woman aged 18-29 years in good health.

This clonotype turned up a few times. This rearrangement joins TRBV12-3 or TRBV12-4 to TRBJ1-1, with 8 bases aligning to TRBD1. There are 15 residues in the CDR3. With V trimmed by 8 bases and J by 2 bases, 10 bases remained unmatched. The CDR3 bases are TGTGCCAGCCGGCTCAGGGGGCGCGGTAACACTGAAGCTTTCTTT. The encoded protein is CASRLRGRGNTEAFF.

The rearrangement joins TRBV5-1 to TRBJ2-5; 9 bases match TRBD1. This CDR3 has 15 amino acids. V was clipped by 3 bases and J by 5 bases; unmatched bases: 8. Per the germline V gene, CDR1 is SGHRS and CDR2 is YFSETQ. The DNA for the CDR3 is TGCGCCAGCAGCTCGAACAGGGGGCGGATGGAGACCCAGTACTTC. Translation gives CASSSNRGRMETQYF.

This clonotype was seen a handful of times. The V gene is TRBV20-1, the J gene TRBJ2-3, with D perhaps matching TRBD2 (5 bases). The CDR3 totals 14 residues. V dropped 3 bases and J dropped 3 bases, with 13 bases sitting between them. The germline V gene has CDR1 DFQATT and CDR2 SNEGSKA (reference sequence). The CDR3 sequence is CSARDLMRTDTQYF. The CDR3 DNA sequence: TGCAGTGCTAGGGACTTGATGAGGACAGATACGCAGTATTTT.

This clonotype showed up just a few times. The rearrangement joins TRBV20-1 to TRBJ2-1; TRBD2 matches 9 bases. Per the germline V gene, CDR1 is DFQATT and CDR2 is SNEGSKA (reference sequence). This CDR3 contains 14 residues. J gave up 8 bases and V 5 bases, and 10 bases lay outside the gene matches. The CDR3 loop reads CSARLAGVLDEQFF. The CDR3 DNA follows: TGCAGTGCTCGATTAGCGGGAGTATTGGATGAGCAGTTCTTC.

This clonotype has more than one count but fewer than ten. This chain uses TRBV10-3 with TRBJ1-5, with 9 positions matching TRBD1. This CDR3 contains 13 residues. V gave up 4 bases and J gave up 8 bases; unmatched junction bases: 3. Germline V gives CDR1 ENHRY, CDR2 SYGVKD. In nucleotides, the CDR3 is TGTGCCATCAGTGGGGACAGGGACAAGCCCCAGCATTTT. The encoded protein is CAISGDRDKPQHF.

The chain combines TRBV6-5 with TRBJ1-1; unclear D gene. The CDR3 sequence is 11 residues long. V was clipped by 2 bases and J by 11 bases, with 9 bases between them. CDR1 is MNHEY and CDR2 is SVGAGI in the germline V gene. CDR3 DNA sequence: TGTGCCAGCAGTTACATGGAGGTGGCTTTCTTT. This translates into CASSYMEVAFF.

This chain links TRBV29-1 with TRBJ2-1, with D uncertain. Trimming took 4 bases from V and 7 from J, leaving 14 bases between them. Germline CDR1 is SQVTM and CDR2 is ANQGSEA. CDR3 length: 13 residues. The DNA of the CDR3 is TGCAGCGTTGTTAAAGGGATCACAAATGAGCAGTTCTTC. Translation: CSVVKGITNEQFF.

Only a few counts were recorded for this clonotype. The CDR3 DNA is TGCGCCAGCAGCTTAATAAATCGGGGGGTCGATGAGCAGTTCTTC. Amino acid sequence: CASSLINRGVDEQFF. The rearrangement uses TRBV5-1 and TRBJ2-1; the match to TRBD2 covers 7 bases. This CDR3 spans 15 amino acids. Germline V CDR1 and CDR2: SGHRS, YFSETQ. The junction had 10 bases not matched to a gene; V was cut back by 2 bases and J by 8 bases.

This clonotype occurred a few times. This sequence joins TRBV7-9 and TRBJ2-3, with a weak D call TRBD2 (6 bases). The V and J ends lost 5 bases and 4 bases respectively, with 22 bases between them. Germline loops: CDR1 SEHNR, CDR2 FQNEAQ (reference sequence). The CDR3 totals 17 residues. The CDR3 bases are TGTGCCAGCAGCAGCTGGGGGGACCGCCCCGCCGCAGATACGCAGTATTTT. Residues: CASSSWGDRPAADTQYF.

This rearrangement joins TRBV21-1 to TRBJ2-1; TRBD2 is the table's D call and was not checked against the DNA. TRBV21-1 is termed a pseudogene. CDR3 size: 17 residues. CDR3 sequence (DNA): TGTGCCAGCAGCAAAGGGACTAGCGGGACAGGCTACAATGAGCAGTTCTTC. This codes for CASSKGTSGTGYNEQFF.

V gene TRBV9 combines with J gene TRBJ2-7; D gene unclear. The CDR3 is made up of 15 amino acids. Trimming took off 4 bases at V and 1 base at J, with 15 bases between the two ends. Per the germline V gene, CDR1 is SGDLS and CDR2 is YYNGEE. CDR3 DNA: TGTGCCAGCAGCCCAAGAGTTTCGGGTTCCTACGAGCAGTACTTC. Its translation: CASSPRVSGSYEQYF.

This clonotype was seen only a few times. V and J are TRBV12-3 or TRBV12-4 and TRBJ1-6; 9 bases are a match to TRBD1. The CDR3 has 14 residues. Trimming at V came to 5 bases and at J to 7 bases, leaving 3 bases not matched to a gene. CDR3 sequence reads: CASSRGQGNSPLHF. The DNA of the CDR3 is TGTGCCAGCAGTCGAGGACAGGGGAATTCACCCCTCCACTTT.

The rearrangement joins TRBV5-1 to TRBJ1-1; D may be TRBD1 (6 bases). CDR3 length equals 11 residues. CDR1 SGHRS and CDR2 YFSETQ come from the germline V gene. V was shortened by 4 bases and J by 8 bases, with 9 bases between the two germline ends. The CDR3 DNA follows: TGCGCCAGCAGCCTGGACAGAGAAGCTTTCTTT. Its translation: CASSLDREAFF.

This clonotype was seen a handful of times. V and J are TRBV5-1 and TRBJ2-2; unclear D gene. The CDR3 is made up of 15 amino acids. V was cut by 1 base and J by 0 bases, with 7 bases left in between. Germline CDR1 reads SGHRS; CDR2 reads YFSETQ. The CDR3 bases are TGCGCCAGCAGCTTGCAAGTTTCGAACACCGGGGAGCTGTTTTTT. Translated: CASSLQVSNTGELFF.

V is TRBV6-2 or TRBV6-3 and J is TRBJ2-7; TRBD1 agrees at 10 bases. Germline values: CDR1 MNHEY, CDR2 SVGEGT. J gave up 6 bases and V 6 bases, and 11 bases lay outside the gene matches. The CDR3 runs to 15 residues. CDR3 residues: CASSQAKTGGREQYF. DNA for the CDR3: TGTGCCAGCAGCCAGGCGAAGACAGGGGGCCGCGAGCAGTACTTC.

This clonotype was seen only a few times. The chain links TRBV3-1 to TRBJ2-1; 8 bases are shared with TRBD2. J gave up 2 bases and V 2 bases, and 2 bases lay outside the gene matches. The CDR3 contains 15 residues. Looked up from germline, CDR1 is LGHDT and CDR2 is YNNKEL (reference sequence). CDR3 protein: CASSQSLAAYNEQFF. CDR3 DNA sequence: TGTGCCAGCAGCCAATCACTAGCGGCCTACAATGAGCAGTTCTTC.

The V and J genes are TRBV5-1 and TRBJ2-7; D gene ambiguous. The germline V and J ends were trimmed by 1 base and 0 bases, with 8 bases remaining between them. Germline CDR1 is SGHRS and CDR2 is YFSETQ. The CDR3 is 14 residues long. The chain's CDR3 is CASSLSPSSYEQYF. In DNA, the CDR3 is TGCGCCAGCAGCTTGTCACCTAGCTCCTACGAGCAGTACTTC. The full variable domain, with the rest looked up from reference TRBV5-1 and TRBJ2-7, is KAGVTQTPRYLIKTRGQQVTLSCSPISGHRSVSWYQQTPGQGLQFLFEYFSETQRNKGNFPGRFSGRQFSNSRSEMNVSTLELGDSALYLCASSLSPSSYEQYFGPGTRLTVT.

The sample holds many counts of this clonotype. This sequence joins TRBV12-3 or TRBV12-4 and TRBJ1-1; a possible D gene is TRBD1 (6 bases). V dropped 6 bases and J dropped 1 base, with 15 bases sitting between them. This CDR3 is 15 amino acids long. As DNA, the CDR3 is TGTGCCAGCAGAAGACCGGGACATCCGAACACTGAAGCTTTCTTT. This sequence encodes CASRRPGHPNTEAFF.

This chain uses TRBV19 with TRBJ2-1; TRBD2 matches 9 bases. With 7 bases clipped from V and 0 bases from J, the junction kept 7 bases outside the gene matches. The germline V gene encodes CDR1 LNHDA and CDR2 SQIVND (reference sequence). CDR3 length: 16 residues. The CDR3 sequence: CASTASGTFSYNEQFF. CDR3 in DNA: TGTGCCAGTACGGCTAGCGGGACGTTCTCCTACAATGAGCAGTTCTTC.

The chain links TRBV5-1 to TRBJ1-1; D is undetermined. Germline V gene data show CDR1 as SGHRS and CDR2 as YFSETQ. The CDR3 loop spans 14 amino acids. The V gene lost 0 bases and the J gene lost 3 bases, with 9 bases spanning the gap. The CDR3 DNA follows: TGCGCCAGCAGCTTGGATTTCCGCGACACTGAAGCTTTCTTT. Its protein is CASSLDFRDTEAFF.

The chain is built from TRBV20-1 and TRBJ1-1; TRBD1 matches at 10 bases. After removal of 5 bases from V and 4 bases from J, the junction contained 4 bases not matched to a gene. CDR3 length: 13 residues. The germline CDR1 and CDR2 sequences are DFQATT and SNEGSKA (reference sequence). The CDR3 DNA reads TGCAGTGCTCCCGACAGGGGGCTCACTGAAGCTTTCTTT. It is translated as CSAPDRGLTEAFF.

This clonotype was counted ten times or more. The V and J genes are TRBV5-1 and TRBJ2-3, with D possibly being TRBD1 (6 bases). V gave up 1 base and J gave up 0 bases, with 12 bases separating them. This CDR3 contains 16 residues. Germline loops: CDR1 SGHRS, CDR2 YFSETQ. CDR3 sequence (DNA): TGCGCCAGCAGCTTGTATTCCGGACAGAGCACAGATACGCAGTATTTT. Encoded protein: CASSLYSGQSTDTQYF.

This chain links TRBV20-1 with TRBJ2-7; 7 bases agree with TRBD1. J was trimmed by 5 bases and V by 3 bases; bases with no gene match: 4. Looked up from germline, CDR1 is DFQATT and CDR2 is SNEGSKA (reference sequence). CDR3 length: 12 residues. The CDR3 protein is CSARNRGNEQYF. CDR3 DNA: TGCAGTGCTAGGAACAGGGGTAACGAGCAGTACTTC.

This chain connects TRBV5-5 to TRBJ1-1; TRBD1 might be the D (5 bases). Germline-derived CDR1 and CDR2 are SGHKS and YYEKEE (reference sequence). This CDR3 has 16 residues. V was cut by 1 base and J by 3 bases, with 16 bases left in between. The DNA of the CDR3 is TGTGCCAGCAGCTTGATCCCGGGGGTTTTTGACACTGAAGCTTTCTTT. Translated, it gives CASSLIPGVFDTEAFF.

The CDR3 reads CASSPLAGNYGYTF. The CDR3 DNA reads as TGTGCCAGCAGCCCCCTCGCGGGAAACTATGGCTACACCTTC. The V call is TRBV7-2, the J call TRBJ1-2; no reliable D call. The CDR3 contains 14 residues. The V gene's germline CDR1 is SGHTA and CDR2 FQGNSA. Trimming pared 5 bases from V and 2 bases from J, leaving 12 bases between. Together with reference TRBV7-2 and TRBJ1-2, the CDR3 gives the full variable domain: GAGVSQSPSNKVTEKGKDVELRCDPISGHTALYWYRQSLGQGLEFLIYFQGNSAPDKSGLPSDRFSAERTGGSVSTLTIQRTQQEDSAVYLCASSPLAGNYGYTFGSGTRLTVV.

The gene calls are TRBV5-1 and TRBJ2-7, with D possibly matching TRBD1 (6 bases). The CDR3 has 13 amino acids. Germline V gives CDR1 SGHRS, CDR2 YFSETQ. Trimming removed 8 bases from V and 0 bases from J, with 12 bases in between. The CDR3 DNA follows: TGCGCCAGTCAACAGGGCACCTCCTACGAGCAGTACTTC. It yields the protein CASQQGTSYEQYF.

This clonotype has only a few counts. The V call is TRBV20-1, the J call TRBJ1-1; possible D gene TRBD1, 5 bases. Germline V lookup: CDR1 DFQATT, CDR2 SNEGSKA (reference sequence). The CDR3 sequence is 13 residues long. The V end was cut by 6 bases, the J end by 3 bases, with 14 bases between. The CDR3 here is CSAPRRGDTEAFF. CDR3 DNA sequence: TGCAGTGCCCCGCGGCGGGGGGACACTGAAGCTTTCTTT.

The gene calls are TRBV6-2 or TRBV6-3 and TRBJ2-3; D call uncertain. Germline CDR1 MNHEY, CDR2 SVGEGT. CDR3 length: 15 amino acids. V gave up 8 bases and J gave up 2 bases, with 17 bases separating them. The CDR3 DNA sequence: TGTGCCAGCCGAGACCTGGGTCGCCCCACAGATACGCAGTATTTT. Translating gives CASRDLGRPTDTQYF.